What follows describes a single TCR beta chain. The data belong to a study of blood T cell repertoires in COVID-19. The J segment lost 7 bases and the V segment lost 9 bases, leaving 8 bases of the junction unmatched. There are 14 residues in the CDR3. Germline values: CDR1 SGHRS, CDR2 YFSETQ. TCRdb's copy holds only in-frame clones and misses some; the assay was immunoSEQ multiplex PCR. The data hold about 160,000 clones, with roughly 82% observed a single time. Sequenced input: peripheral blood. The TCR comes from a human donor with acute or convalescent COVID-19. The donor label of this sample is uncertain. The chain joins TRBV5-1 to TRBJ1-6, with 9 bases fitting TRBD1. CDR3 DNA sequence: TGCGCCACCAGGGAAGGACAGGGGAATTCACCCCTCCACTTT. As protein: CATREGQGNSPLHF. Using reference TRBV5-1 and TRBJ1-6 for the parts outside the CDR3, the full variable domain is KAGVTQTPRYLIKTRGQQVTLSCSPISGHRSVSWYQQTPGQGLQFLFEYFSETQRNKGNFPGRFSGRQFSNSRSEMNVSTLELGDSALYLCATREGQGNSPLHFGNGTRLTVT.